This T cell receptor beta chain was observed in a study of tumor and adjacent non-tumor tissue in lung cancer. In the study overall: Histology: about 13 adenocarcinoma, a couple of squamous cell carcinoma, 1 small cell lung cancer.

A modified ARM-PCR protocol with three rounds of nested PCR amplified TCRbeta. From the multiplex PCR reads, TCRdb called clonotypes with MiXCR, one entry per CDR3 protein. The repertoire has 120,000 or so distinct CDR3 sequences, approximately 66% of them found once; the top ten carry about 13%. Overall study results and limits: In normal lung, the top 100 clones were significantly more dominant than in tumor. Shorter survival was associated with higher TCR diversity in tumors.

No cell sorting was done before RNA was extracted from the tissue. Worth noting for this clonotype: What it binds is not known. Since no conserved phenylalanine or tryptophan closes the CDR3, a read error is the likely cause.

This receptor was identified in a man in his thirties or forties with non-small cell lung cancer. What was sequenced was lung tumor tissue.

In DNA, the CDR3 is TGTGCCAGCACCCACTCGGGCGGGGCGACCAAAAACATTCAGTACATC. As protein: CASTHSGGATKNIQYI. The genes are TRBV11-1 and TRBJ2-4; TRBD2 might be the D (6 bases). CDR1 SGHAT and CDR2 FQDESV come from the germline V gene (reference sequence). This CDR3 is built from 16 residues. Trimming took off 7 bases at V and 2 bases at J, with 18 bases between the two ends.